These T cell receptor beta chains were read from a single sample in a study of blood T cell repertoires in COVID-19. Some clones are missing from TCRdb's copy, which holds only in-frame ones; the method was immunoSEQ multiplex PCR. In the table there are approximately 500,000 clones, roughly nine tenths of which are singletons. Material for sequencing was peripheral blood. The receptor source for this set is a woman aged 50 to 65 with COVID-19, enrolled during active disease. Both conserved end residues are part of each CDR3. The D gene is left open where the match is weak. A row's size may be missing; if present it is once, few, many or a size class.

v_call	j_call	clone_size	d_call	cdr3_aa	cdr3_nt
TRBV5-1	TRBJ1-1	.	.	CASSFRGLGTEAFF	TGCGCCAGCAGCTTCAGGGGTTTAGGCACTGAAGCTTTCTTT
TRBV12-3/TRBV12-4	TRBJ1-3	.	.	CASNYGNTIYF	TGTGCCAGCAACTATGGAAACACCATATATTTT
TRBV10-3	TRBJ1-2	.	.	CAISLARNYGYTF	TGTGCCATCAGTCTCGCCAGAAACTATGGCTACACCTTC
TRBV7-8	TRBJ2-3	.	.	CASSLAGRVYTQYF	TGTGCCAGCAGCTTAGCGGGCAGGGTATATACGCAGTATTTT
TRBV2	TRBJ1-2	.	.	CASSTGMRGYTF	TGTGCCAGCAGTACAGGGATGAGGGGCTACACCTTC
TRBV2	TRBJ2-2	.	TRBD1	CASKRGQGTGELFF	TGTGCCAGCAAAAGGGGACAGGGGACCGGGGAGCTGTTTTTT
TRBV6-5	TRBJ1-1	.	TRBD1	CASSFTGTGANTEAFF	TGTGCCAGCAGTTTCACCGGGACAGGGGCTAACACTGAAGCTTTCTTT
TRBV6-6	TRBJ2-3	.	TRBD2	CASSQSGGLGTDTQYF	TGTGCCAGCAGTCAATCCGGAGGACTAGGGACAGATACGCAGTATTTT
TRBV20-1	TRBJ1-2	.	.	CSASPRTDYGYTF	TGCAGTGCTAGTCCCCGGACAGACTATGGCTACACCTTC
TRBV19	TRBJ2-1	.	.	CASSIGARYNEQFF	TGTGCCAGTAGTATAGGAGCCAGGTACAATGAGCAGTTCTTC
TRBV25-1	TRBJ1-2	.	.	CASSEFNRVYGYTF	TGTGCCAGCAGTGAATTCAACAGGGTTTATGGCTACACCTTC
TRBV7-3	TRBJ1-1	once	.	CASSPRAGAEAFF	TGTGCCAGCAGCCCCAGGGCGGGGGCTGAAGCTTTCTTT
TRBV9	TRBJ1-6	.	.	CASITAGQGNSPLHF	TGTGCCAGCATAACGGCAGGTCAGGGAAATTCACCCCTCCACTTT
TRBV5-1	TRBJ2-7	.	.	CASSLFSQGYEQYF	TGCGCCAGCAGCTTGTTCTCGCAGGGCTACGAGCAGTACTTC
TRBV5-6	TRBJ1-2	.	.	CASSYESYGYTF	TGTGCCAGCAGCTACGAGAGCTATGGCTACACCTTC
TRBV7-2	TRBJ2-7	.	.	CASSLSLASSYEQYF	TGTGCCAGCAGCTTATCACTAGCAAGTTCCTACGAGCAGTACTTC
TRBV4-1	TRBJ2-7	.	TRBD2	CASSGGVGRSYEQYF	TGCGCCAGCAGCGGGGGGGTGGGCCGTTCCTACGAGCAGTACTTC
TRBV6-1	TRBJ2-7	.	TRBD1	CASSDLQGVSYEQYF	TGTGCCAGCAGTGATCTCCAGGGGGTCTCCTACGAGCAGTACTTC
TRBV6-5	TRBJ2-7	.	.	CASSRTATEGYEQYF	TGTGCCAGCAGTCGGACAGCGACCGAGGGCTACGAGCAGTACTTC
TRBV5-1	TRBJ1-2	.	TRBD1	CASSLQGDYGYTF	TGCGCCAGCAGCTTGCAGGGGGACTATGGCTACACCTTC
TRBV5-1	TRBJ1-2	.	.	CASSILGGGYGYTF	TGCGCCAGCAGCATCTTGGGGGGTGGCTATGGCTACACCTTC
TRBV28	TRBJ1-1	.	.	CASSLMDTTGGTEAFF	TGTGCCAGCAGTTTAATGGACACGACGGGGGGCACAGAAGCTTTCTTT
TRBV5-6	TRBJ1-3	.	.	CASSLDPLEFSGNTIYF	TGTGCCAGCAGCTTAGATCCCCTGGAGTTCTCTGGAAACACCATATATTTT
TRBV12-3/TRBV12-4	TRBJ2-3	once	.	CASSFGGTQYF	TGTGCCAGCAGTTTTGGAGGGACGCAGTATTTT
TRBV11-2	TRBJ2-7	.	.	CASSLARRGGIDEQYF	TGTGCCAGCAGCTTAGCCAGACGCGGAGGCATAGACGAGCAGTACTTC
TRBV20-1	TRBJ2-3	.	TRBD2	CSASPGGGDTQYF	TGCAGTGCTAGTCCGGGGGGGGGAGATACGCAGTATTTT
TRBV7-2	TRBJ2-3	.	.	CASSLAPGRTDTQYF	TGTGCCAGCAGCTTAGCGCCGGGGAGGACAGATACGCAGTATTTT
TRBV30	TRBJ1-1	.	.	CAAQAGAQTEAFF	TGTGCCGCCCAAGCAGGGGCGCAAACTGAAGCTTTCTTT